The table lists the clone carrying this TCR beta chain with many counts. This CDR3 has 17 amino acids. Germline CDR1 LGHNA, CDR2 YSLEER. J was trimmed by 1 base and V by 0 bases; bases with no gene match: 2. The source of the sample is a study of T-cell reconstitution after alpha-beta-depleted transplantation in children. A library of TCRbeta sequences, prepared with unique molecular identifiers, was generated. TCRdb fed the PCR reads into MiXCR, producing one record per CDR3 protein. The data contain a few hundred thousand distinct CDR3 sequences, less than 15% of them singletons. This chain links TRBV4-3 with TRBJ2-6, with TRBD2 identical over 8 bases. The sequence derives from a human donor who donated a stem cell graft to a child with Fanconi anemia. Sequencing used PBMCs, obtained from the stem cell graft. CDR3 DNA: TGCGCCAGCAGCCAAGATGCGGGGGGATCTGGGGCCAACGTCCTGACTTTC. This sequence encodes CASSQDAGGSGANVLTF.